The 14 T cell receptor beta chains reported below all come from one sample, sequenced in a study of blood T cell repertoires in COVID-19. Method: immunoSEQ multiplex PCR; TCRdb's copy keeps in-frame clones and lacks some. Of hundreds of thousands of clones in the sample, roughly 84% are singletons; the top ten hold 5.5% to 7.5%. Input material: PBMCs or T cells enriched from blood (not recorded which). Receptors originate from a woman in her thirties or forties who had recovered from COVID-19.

CDR3 residues: CASSLDRGRGTGQPQHF. The CDR3 DNA reads as TGTGCCAGTAGCCTTGACAGGGGGCGAGGGACTGGTCAGCCCCAGCATTTT. The chain employs TRBV19 and TRBJ1-5, with 10 bases that match TRBD1. Trimming cost V 6 bases and J 6 bases; bases outside gene matches: 14. This CDR3 contains 17 residues. Germline CDR1 and CDR2: LNHDA and SQIVND (reference sequence). Using reference TRBV19 and TRBJ1-5 for the parts outside the CDR3, the full variable domain is DGGITQSPKYLFRKEGQNVTLSCEQNLNHDAMYWYRQDPGQGLRLIYYSQIVNDFQKGDIAEGYSVSREKKESFPLTVTSAQKNPTAFYLCASSLDRGRGTGQPQHFGDGTRLSIL.

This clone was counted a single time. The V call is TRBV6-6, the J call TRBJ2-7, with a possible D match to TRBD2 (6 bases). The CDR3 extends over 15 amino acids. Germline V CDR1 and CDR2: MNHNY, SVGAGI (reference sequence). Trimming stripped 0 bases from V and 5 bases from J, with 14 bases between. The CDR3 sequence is CASSYSPEGYHEQYF. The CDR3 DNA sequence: TGTGCCAGCAGTTACTCTCCGGAGGGATACCACGAGCAGTACTTC.

The CDR3 sequence is CASSQGLAGDYEQYV. CDR3 coding DNA: TGCGCCAGCAGCCAAGGACTAGCGGGAGATTACGAGCAGTACGTC. This chain connects TRBV4-1 to TRBJ2-7; TRBD2 agrees at 12 bases. Trimming cost V 1 base and J 4 bases; bases outside gene matches: 2. Per germline, CDR1 MGHRA and CDR2 YSYEKL. There are 15 residues in the CDR3.

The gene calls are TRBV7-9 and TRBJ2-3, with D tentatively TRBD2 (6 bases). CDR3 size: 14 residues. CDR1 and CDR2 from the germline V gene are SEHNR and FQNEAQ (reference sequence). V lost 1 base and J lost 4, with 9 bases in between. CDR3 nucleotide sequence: TGTGCCAGCAGCTTAGAAACTAGCCCAGATACGCAGTATTTT. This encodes CASSLETSPDTQYF.

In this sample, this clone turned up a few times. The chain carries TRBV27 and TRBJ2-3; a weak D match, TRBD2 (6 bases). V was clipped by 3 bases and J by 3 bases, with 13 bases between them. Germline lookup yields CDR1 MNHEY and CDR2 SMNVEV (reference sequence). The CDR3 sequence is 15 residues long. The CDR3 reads CASSFRGGGTDTQYF. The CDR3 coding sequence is TGTGCCAGCAGTTTTAGGGGAGGAGGAACAGATACGCAGTATTTT.

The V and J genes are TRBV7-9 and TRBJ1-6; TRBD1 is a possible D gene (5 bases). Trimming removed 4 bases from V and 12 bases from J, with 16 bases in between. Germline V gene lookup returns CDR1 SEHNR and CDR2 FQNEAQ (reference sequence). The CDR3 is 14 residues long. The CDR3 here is CASSSGLRVGPLHF. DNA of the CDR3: TGTGCCAGCAGCTCGGGACTGCGGGTAGGACCCCTCCACTTT.

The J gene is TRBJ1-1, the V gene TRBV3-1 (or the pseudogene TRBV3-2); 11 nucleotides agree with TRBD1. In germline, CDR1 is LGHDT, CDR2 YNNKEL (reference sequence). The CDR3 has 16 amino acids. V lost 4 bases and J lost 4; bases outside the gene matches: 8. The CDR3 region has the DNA TGTGCCAGCAGCCTGGGACAGGGGGTAGGGGGCACTGAAGCTTTCTTT. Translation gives CASSLGQGVGGTEAFF.

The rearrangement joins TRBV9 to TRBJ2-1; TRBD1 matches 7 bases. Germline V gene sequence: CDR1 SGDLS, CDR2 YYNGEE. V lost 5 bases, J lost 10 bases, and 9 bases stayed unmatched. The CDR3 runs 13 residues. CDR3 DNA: TGTGCCAGCAGTGGACAGGATCGGCGCGAGCAGTTCTTC. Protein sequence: CASSGQDRREQFF.

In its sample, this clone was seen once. CDR3: CASSDTTRGPYNEQFF. The CDR3 nucleotides read TGCGCCAGCAGCGACACCACTAGGGGGCCCTACAATGAGCAGTTCTTC. This chain joins TRBV10-1 and TRBJ2-1; TRBD1 matches at 7 bases. The CDR3 extends over 16 amino acids. With 6 bases clipped from V and 2 bases from J, the junction kept 10 bases outside the gene matches. Germline lookup yields CDR1 WNHNN and CDR2 SYGVQD (reference sequence).

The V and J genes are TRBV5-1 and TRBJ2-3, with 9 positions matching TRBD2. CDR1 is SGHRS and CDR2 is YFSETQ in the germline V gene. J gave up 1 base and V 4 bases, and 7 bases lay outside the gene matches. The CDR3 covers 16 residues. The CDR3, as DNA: TGCGCCAGCAGCCCGACTAGCGGAGGGGGCACAGATACGCAGTATTTT. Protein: CASSPTSGGGTDTQYF.

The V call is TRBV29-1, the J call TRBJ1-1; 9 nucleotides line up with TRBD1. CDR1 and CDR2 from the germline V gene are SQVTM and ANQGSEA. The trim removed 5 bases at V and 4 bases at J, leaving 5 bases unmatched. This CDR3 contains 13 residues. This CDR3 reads CSVSGQGTTEAFF. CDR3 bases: TGCAGCGTTTCCGGACAGGGGACCACTGAAGCTTTCTTT.

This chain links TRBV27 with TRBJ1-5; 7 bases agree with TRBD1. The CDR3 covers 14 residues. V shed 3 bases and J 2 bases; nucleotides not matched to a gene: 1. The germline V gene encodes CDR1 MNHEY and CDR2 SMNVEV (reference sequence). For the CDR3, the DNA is TGTGCCAGCAGTTTCCAGGGGGGCAATCAGCCCCAGCATTTT. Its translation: CASSFQGGNQPQHF.

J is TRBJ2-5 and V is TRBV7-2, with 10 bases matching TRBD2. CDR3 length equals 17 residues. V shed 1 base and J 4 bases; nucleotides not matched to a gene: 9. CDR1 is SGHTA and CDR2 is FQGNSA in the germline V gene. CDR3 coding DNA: TGTGCCAGCAGCTTAGGGCAGGGGAGGACTAGCGGAGAGACCCAGTACTTC. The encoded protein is CASSLGQGRTSGETQYF.

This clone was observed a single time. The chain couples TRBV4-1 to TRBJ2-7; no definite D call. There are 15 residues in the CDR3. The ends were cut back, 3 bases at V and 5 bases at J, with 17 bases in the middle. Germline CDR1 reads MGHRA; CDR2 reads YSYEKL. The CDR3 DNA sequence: TGCGCCAGCAGCCACCCAAGGCTAGTAGGCGACGAGCAGTACTTC. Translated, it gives CASSHPRLVGDEQYF.